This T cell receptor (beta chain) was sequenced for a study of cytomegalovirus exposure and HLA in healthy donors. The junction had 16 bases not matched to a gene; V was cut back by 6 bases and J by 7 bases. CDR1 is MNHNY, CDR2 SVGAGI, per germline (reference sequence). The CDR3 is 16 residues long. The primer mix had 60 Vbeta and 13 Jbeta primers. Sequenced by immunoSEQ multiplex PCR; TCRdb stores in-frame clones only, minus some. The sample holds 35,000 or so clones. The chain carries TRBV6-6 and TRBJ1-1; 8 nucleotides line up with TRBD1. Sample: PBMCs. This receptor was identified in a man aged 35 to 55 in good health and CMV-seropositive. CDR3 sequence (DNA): TGTGCCAGCAGGAGAGGAGACAGGGGTGGGAGGAATGAAGCTTTCTTT. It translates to CASRRGDRGGRNEAFF.